Following are 6 T cell receptor beta chains from one sample sequenced in a study of T cells in Graves' hyperthyroidism and ophthalmopathy. TCR beta CDR3 regions were amplified from RNA transcripts. When the TCR CDR3 underwent first-round RT-PCR, the HTBI primer set was used. In TCRdb, the multiplex PCR reads were re-called with MiXCR into one record per CDR3 protein. In the table there are 530,000 or so distinct CDR3 sequences, 40% to 55% of which are singletons. Sequenced material: peripheral blood or thyroid tissue (not recorded which). Every receptor here comes from a young woman with Graves' hyperthyroidism.

There are a few counts of this clonotype. CDR3 DNA sequence: TGTGCCAGCAGTTTAGGGGGGGGGAGAGCTGAAGCTTTCTTT. Protein: CASSLGGGRAEAFF. The chain joins TRBV12-3 or TRBV12-4 to TRBJ1-1; weak D call: TRBD1 (5 bases). The CDR3 totals 14 residues. The V end was cut by 1 base, the J end by 6 bases, with 12 bases between.

As concerns this clonotype: This may be a read error, as it is one base from a much larger clone. The chain links TRBV5-1 to TRBJ2-5; D could derive from TRBD1 or TRBD2 (5 bases each). The length of the CDR3 is 15 residues. The germline V gene has CDR1 SGHRS and CDR2 YFSETQ. Trimming pared 4 bases from V and 4 bases from J, leaving 17 bases between. DNA of the CDR3: TGCGCCAGCAGCAAGGTTGGGGGTAGAAGAGAGACCCAGTACTTC. As protein: CASSKVGGRRETQYF.

This clonotype was picked up many times. V gene TRBV4-1 combines with J gene TRBJ2-5, with 11 bases lining up with TRBD2. The germline gives CDR1 MGHRA, CDR2 YSYEKL. The CDR3 totals 18 residues. V shed 0 bases and J 3 bases; nucleotides not matched to a gene: 9. CDR3 sequence (DNA): TGCGCCAGCAGCCAAGATTCGGTTAGCGGGAGGGCAAAAGAGACCCAGTACTTC. Its translation: CASSQDSVSGRAKETQYF.

This clonotype was found many times. This sequence joins TRBV20-1 and TRBJ1-2; D ambiguous. V lost 5 bases and J lost 8, with 15 bases in between. Germline V gives CDR1 DFQATT, CDR2 SNEGSKA (reference sequence). The CDR3 totals 12 residues. The CDR3 reads CSALTSAKGYTF. The DNA for the CDR3 is TGCAGTGCTTTGACTTCAGCCAAGGGCTACACCTTC.

This sequence joins TRBV5-1 and TRBJ1-1, with D possibly TRBD1 on 5 matching bases. Germline V gene lookup returns CDR1 SGHRS and CDR2 YFSETQ. The V end lost 4 bases, the J end lost 4 bases, and 17 bases lay between the germline ends. The CDR3 runs to 15 residues. In DNA, the CDR3 is TGCGCCAGCAGCACCGACGGGGGGGGGATCACTGAAGCTTTCTTT. Its translation: CASSTDGGGITEAFF.

This clonotype was detected many times. The chain links TRBV19 to TRBJ1-1; D is unclear. The CDR3 sequence is 13 residues long. CDR1 and CDR2 (germline): LNHDA, SQIVND (reference sequence). V was pared by 6 bases and J by 0 bases, with 8 bases between. The CDR3 region is CASRDRLNTEAFF. The CDR3 bases are TGTGCCAGTAGGGACCGTTTGAACACTGAAGCTTTCTTT.